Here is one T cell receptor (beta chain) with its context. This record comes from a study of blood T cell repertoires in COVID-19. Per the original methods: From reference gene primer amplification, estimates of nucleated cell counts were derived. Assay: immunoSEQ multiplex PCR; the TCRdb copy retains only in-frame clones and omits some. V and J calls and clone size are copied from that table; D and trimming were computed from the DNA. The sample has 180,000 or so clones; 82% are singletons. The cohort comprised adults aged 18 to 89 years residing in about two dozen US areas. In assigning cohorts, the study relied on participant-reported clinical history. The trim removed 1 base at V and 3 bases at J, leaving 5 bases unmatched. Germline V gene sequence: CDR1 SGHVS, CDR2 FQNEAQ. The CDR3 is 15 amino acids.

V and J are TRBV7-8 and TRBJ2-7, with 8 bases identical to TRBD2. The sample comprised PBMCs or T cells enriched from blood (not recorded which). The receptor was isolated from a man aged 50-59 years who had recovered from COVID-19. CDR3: CASSLELADRYEQYF. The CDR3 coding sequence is TGTGCCAGCAGCTTAGAACTAGCGGACCGCTACGAGCAGTACTTC.